The 2 T cell receptor beta chains presented below share a single source sample, sequenced in a study of T-cell memory formation after mild COVID-19. TCRdb reprocessed the 5' RACE reads with MiXCR, giving one entry per CDR3 protein. The table shows 40,000 to 55,000 distinct CDR3 sequences, with approximately 12% occurring only once. Sample: PBMCs or a T cell subset sorted from them (not recorded which). These receptors all come from a man between 18 and 35 years old who had mild COVID-19 (a few samples of this study predate the infection). Cell type and time point are not known.

This clonotype showed up just a few times. The chain links TRBV6-5 to TRBJ2-2; TRBD2 matches at 7 bases. V was clipped by 2 bases and J by 6 bases; unmatched bases: 0. The CDR3 contains 13 residues. Germline loops: CDR1 MNHEY, CDR2 SVGAGI. The chain's CDR3 is CASSYRGAGELFF. The CDR3 DNA is TGTGCCAGCAGTTACCGGGGGGCCGGGGAGCTGTTTTTT.

This clonotype was seen ten or more times. The rearrangement links TRBV3-1 to TRBJ2-5; 9 nucleotides align to TRBD2. CDR3 length equals 16 residues. From germline, CDR1 is LGHDT and CDR2 YNNKEL (reference sequence). The V segment lost 1 base and the J segment 2 bases; nucleotides outside the gene matches: 5. This chain's CDR3 is CASSQVLAGLQETQYF. DNA of the CDR3: TGTGCCAGCAGCCAAGTCCTAGCGGGGTTGCAAGAGACCCAGTACTTC.